A selection of T cell receptor beta chains follows, all from one sample in a study of T cell responses to AZD1222 COVID-19 vaccine. This table comes from immunoSEQ multiplex PCR, and its TCRdb copy is limited to in-frame clones, with some not included. Of fewer than 120,000 clones listed, just under 95% were seen once; the top ten hold 7.8%. The specimen was peripheral blood, collected on day 0 of AZD1222 vaccination. The receptors were gathered from an adult in good health. CDR3s include the opening cysteine and the closing phenylalanine or tryptophan. The order of the fields is V gene, D gene, clone size, J gene, CDR3 protein, CDR3 DNA. A D gene is named only where the DNA matches it firmly. Size is omitted from some rows. Given values are once, few, many or a class for expanded clones.

>TRBV21-1|NA|NA|TRBJ1-2
CARDREKNYGYTF
TGTGCCAGGGACAGGGAAAAAAATTATGGCTACACCTTC
>TRBV4-2|NA|once|TRBJ2-1
CASSQDWANEQFF
TGTGCCAGCAGCCAAGATTGGGCGAATGAGCAGTTCTTC
>TRBV19|NA|few|TRBJ2-2
CASSKLPSRANTGELFF
TGTGCCAGTAGTAAACTCCCTTCCCGGGCCAACACCGGGGAGCTGTTTTTT
>TRBV5-1|TRBD1|NA|TRBJ2-7
CASSLADRATKGYEQYF
TGCGCCAGCAGCTTAGCAGACAGGGCCACGAAGGGCTACGAGCAGTACTTC
>TRBV2|TRBD1|NA|TRBJ1-2
CASSSGQGPNYGYTF
TGTGCCAGCAGTTCGGGACAGGGCCCTAACTATGGCTACACCTTC
>TRBV6-5|NA|NA|TRBJ1-2
CASSYQGLNYGYTF
TGTGCCAGCAGTTACCAGGGGCTAAACTATGGCTACACCTTC
>TRBV4-2|NA|NA|TRBJ1-2
CASSQGGINYGYTF
TGTGCCAGCAGCCAAGGGGGGATTAACTATGGCTACACCTTC
>TRBV12-5|NA|NA|TRBJ1-2
CASGPGQPAGGYTF
TGTGCTAGTGGCCCAGGACAGCCGGCAGGCGGCTACACCTTC
>TRBV24-1|TRBD2|once|TRBJ2-1
CATSGGGVGNEQFF
TGTGCCACCAGTGGGGGAGGGGTAGGCAATGAGCAGTTCTTC
>TRBV19|NA|NA|TRBJ1-2
CASSLDNYYGYTF
TGTGCCAGTAGCCTCGACAATTACTATGGCTACACCTTC
>TRBV19|TRBD1|once|TRBJ2-7
CASSTGQGGYEQYF
TGTGCCAGTAGTACCGGACAGGGAGGCTACGAGCAGTACTTC
>TRBV28|TRBD1|NA|TRBJ1-1
CASSFPASGGRNTEAFF
TGTGCCAGCAGTTTTCCCGCCTCAGGGGGCAGGAACACTGAAGCTTTCTTT
>TRBV27|NA|NA|TRBJ2-7
CASSLGVEQYF
TGTGCCAGCAGTTTAGGGGTTGAGCAGTACTTC
>TRBV28|TRBD1|NA|TRBJ2-2
CASSQTGTGELFF
TGTGCCAGCAGTCAGACAGGGACCGGGGAGCTGTTTTTT
>TRBV7-8|NA|NA|TRBJ1-2
CASSLAGSRTYGYTF
TGTGCCAGCAGCTTAGCAGGGTCCCGTACCTATGGCTACACCTTC
>TRBV28|TRBD1|NA|TRBJ1-2
CASSSHDRGGGYTF
TGTGCCAGCAGTTCACACGACAGGGGAGGTGGCTACACCTTC
>TRBV24-1|TRBD1|NA|TRBJ2-1
CATSDSGQGRSRRSYNEQFF
TGTGCCACCAGTGATTCGGGACAGGGGAGAAGTAGGCGCTCCTACAATGAGCAGTTCTTC
>TRBV5-1|NA|NA|TRBJ1-2
CASSLGEGTYGYTF
TGCGCCAGCAGTCTAGGGGAGGGGACCTATGGCTACACCTTC
>TRBV28|TRBD1|NA|TRBJ1-5
CASRPGQGAFQPQHF
TGTGCCAGCAGACCAGGACAGGGGGCTTTTCAGCCCCAGCATTTT
>TRBV3-1/TRBV3-2|TRBD1|NA|TRBJ2-6
CASSLARTGSGANVLTF
TGTGCCAGCAGCCTTGCACGGACAGGTTCTGGGGCCAACGTCCTGACTTTC
>TRBV2|NA|once|TRBJ2-7
CASMGPDYSYEQYF
TGTGCCAGCATGGGCCCGGACTACTCCTACGAGCAGTACTTC
>TRBV7-9|NA|NA|TRBJ2-1
CASTPPDTPYNEQFF
TGTGCCAGCACTCCTCCGGATACCCCCTACAATGAGCAGTTCTTC
>TRBV7-9|NA|NA|TRBJ1-1
CASRHISTEAFF
TGTGCCAGCAGACATATTAGCACTGAAGCTTTCTTT
>TRBV25-1|NA|NA|TRBJ2-5
CASSFYFQETQYF
TGTGCCAGCAGTTTCTATTTCCAAGAGACCCAGTACTTC
>TRBV11-2|TRBD1|NA|TRBJ2-7
CASSSRQGRTYEQYF
TGTGCCAGCAGCTCCCGACAGGGGAGGACCTACGAGCAGTACTTC
>TRBV27|NA|NA|TRBJ2-1
CASSPLSWGTDYNEQFF
TGTGCCAGCAGTCCTTTGTCGTGGGGGACGGATTACAATGAGCAGTTCTTC
>TRBV20-1|NA|NA|TRBJ2-5
CSARIKTGHHF
TGCAGTGCTAGGATTAAGACAGGTCATCACTTC
>TRBV6-5|NA|NA|TRBJ1-5
CASSQQGNSNQPQHF
TGTGCCAGCAGCCAACAGGGTAATAGCAATCAGCCCCAGCATTTT
>TRBV7-9|NA|NA|TRBJ1-3
CASSSTSHGNTIYF
TGTGCCAGCAGCTCAACCTCACACGGAAACACCATATATTTT